The 27 T cell receptor beta chains below were found in one sample sequenced in a study of shared clonotypes between healthy human individuals. Assay used: immunoSEQ multiplex PCR; TCRdb lists only in-frame clones, some missing. The data contain about 770,000 clones, 55% to 75% of them singletons. Sequenced: memory CD4+ T cells sorted from blood. Documented subset: CD45RA-negative fraction. Receptors originate from a woman between 25 and 40 years old in good health.

This clone appeared a few times. The chain joins TRBV18 to TRBJ1-5; 8 bases line up with TRBD1. Germline assignment: CDR1 KGHSH and CDR2 LQKENI. The CDR3 is made up of 15 amino acids. Trimming cost V 3 bases and J 7 bases; bases outside gene matches: 8. The CDR3 DNA reads TGTGCCAGCTCACCTGGACAGGGTGTGGGGCAGCCCCAGCATTTT. It yields the protein CASSPGQGVGQPQHF.

The J gene is TRBJ1-1, the V gene TRBV6-4; D remains ambiguous. Germline V gene data show CDR1 as MRHNA and CDR2 as SNTAGT. The V gene lost 6 bases and the J gene lost 6 bases, with 11 bases spanning the gap. This CDR3 is 12 amino acids long. CDR3 amino acids: CASRGSGPEAFF. CDR3 sequence (DNA): TGTGCCAGCAGGGGGTCAGGCCCTGAAGCTTTCTTT.

The count of this clone is one. The chain joins TRBV7-9 to TRBJ1-5; a possible D gene is TRBD1 (6 bases). This CDR3 contains 15 residues. CDR1 SEHNR and CDR2 FQNEAQ come from the germline V gene (reference sequence). The ends were cut back, 5 bases at V and 2 bases at J, with 13 bases in the middle. In DNA, the CDR3 is TGTGCCAGCAGCCTAGACAGGTCCGGCAATCAGCCCCAGCATTTT. Protein sequence: CASSLDRSGNQPQHF. Full variable domain (missing parts from reference TRBV7-9 and TRBJ1-5): DTGVSQNPRHKITKRGQNVTFRCDPISEHNRLYWYRQTLGQGPEFLTYFQNEAQLEKSRLLSDRFSAERPKGSFSTLEIQRTEQGDSAMYLCASSLDRSGNQPQHFGDGTRLSIL.

The rearrangement joins TRBV6-5 to TRBJ2-3; 10 bases agree with TRBD2. With V trimmed by 2 bases and J by 3 bases, 2 bases remained unmatched. The CDR3 extends over 15 amino acids. Germline V gene lookup returns CDR1 MNHEY and CDR2 SVGAGI. CDR3 sequence (DNA): TGTGCCAGCAGTTACAGGGGACTAGCGACAGATACGCAGTATTTT. It specifies CASSYRGLATDTQYF.

As for this clone: This sample also contains other DNA sequences that code for the same CDR3. The chain uses TRBV19 and TRBJ1-5; D perhaps matches TRBD1 (6 bases). V shed 6 bases and J shed 2 bases, with 11 bases lying between them. This CDR3 contains 14 residues. Germline CDR1 and CDR2: LNHDA and SQIVND (reference sequence). In DNA, the CDR3 is TGTGCCAGTAGCGAACAGGGCGGCAATCAGCCCCAGCATTTT. Protein sequence: CASSEQGGNQPQHF. The variable domain in full, completed from reference TRBV19 and TRBJ1-5, reads DGGITQSPKYLFRKEGQNVTLSCEQNLNHDAMYWYRQDPGQGLRLIYYSQIVNDFQKGDIAEGYSVSREKKESFPLTVTSAQKNPTAFYLCASSEQGGNQPQHFGDGTRLSIL.

This clone was counted only a few times. The chain links TRBV18 to TRBJ1-4, with 10 positions matching TRBD1. The V gene's germline CDR1 is KGHSH and CDR2 LQKENI. V lost 2 bases, J lost 15 bases, and 0 bases stayed unmatched. CDR3 length: 11 amino acids. The CDR3 DNA reads TGTGCCAGCTCACCAGGGACAGGGGTGTTTTTT. Its protein product is CASSPGTGVFF.

In its sample, this clone was seen a few times. The chain joins TRBV4-2 to TRBJ2-4, with 11 positions matching TRBD2. CDR1 is LGHNA and CDR2 is YNFKEQ in the germline V gene. The CDR3 runs to 18 residues. The V segment lost 1 base and the J segment 6 bases; nucleotides outside the gene matches: 11. The CDR3 region is CASSQAGLAGGGGNIQYF. In nucleotides, the CDR3 is TGTGCCAGCAGCCAAGCTGGGCTAGCGGGAGGAGGGGGAAACATTCAGTACTTC.

In its sample, this clone was seen a few times. The genes are TRBV5-6 and TRBJ1-2; 8 bases match TRBD1. V trimming: 0 bases; J trimming: 4 bases; junction bases outside the gene matches: 2. Per germline, CDR1 SGHDT and CDR2 YYEEEE. This CDR3 is 14 amino acids long. The CDR3 protein is CASSLGQGRYGYTF. The DNA for the CDR3 is TGTGCCAGCAGCTTGGGACAGGGGCGCTATGGCTACACCTTC.

This clone was detected only a few times. The chain couples TRBV28 to TRBJ1-4, with D tentatively TRBD1 (6 bases). From germline, CDR1 is MDHEN and CDR2 SYDVKM. V lost 1 base and J lost 5, with 14 bases in between. The CDR3 runs to 16 residues. CDR3 amino acids: CASSLSRGIRNEKLFF. CDR3 coding DNA: TGTGCCAGCAGTTTATCGAGGGGGATCCGAAATGAAAAACTGTTTTTT. The entire variable domain, with the rest obtained from reference TRBV28 and TRBJ1-4, is as follows: DVKVTQSSRYLVKRTGEKVFLECVQDMDHENMFWYRQDPGLGLRLIYFSYDVKMKEKGDIPEGYSVSREKKERFSLILESASTNQTSMYLCASSLSRGIRNEKLFFGSGTQLSVL.

The gene calls are TRBV29-1 and TRBJ2-4; tentatively, D is TRBD1 (5 bases). The CDR3 totals 12 residues. Germline V gene lookup returns CDR1 SQVTM and CDR2 ANQGSEA. V was trimmed by 3 bases and J by 7 bases, leaving 10 bases between them. Written as DNA, the CDR3 is TGCAGCGTTGATGGCCAGGGTAACATTCAGTACTTC. Its translation is CSVDGQGNIQYF.

This sequence joins TRBV11-2 and TRBJ1-1; possibly TRBD1 for D (5 bases). Germline CDR1 is SGHAT and CDR2 is FQNNGV. V was shortened by 3 bases and J by 1 base, with 18 bases between the two germline ends. The CDR3 loop spans 17 amino acids. CDR3: CASSFSLRGGTNTEAFF. In DNA form, the CDR3 reads TGTGCCAGCAGCTTTTCTCTCCGTGGGGGGACGAACACTGAAGCTTTCTTT.

This sequence joins TRBV19 and TRBJ2-1, with D unresolved. The ends were cut back, 5 bases at V and 0 bases at J, with 11 bases in the middle. Looked up from germline, CDR1 is LNHDA and CDR2 is SQIVND (reference sequence). CDR3 length: 15 residues. The CDR3 DNA follows: TGTGCCAGTAGTGTTACTGTTATCTCCTACAATGAGCAGTTCTTC. It yields the protein CASSVTVISYNEQFF.

The chain joins TRBV28 to TRBJ2-7; no reliable D call. The CDR3 runs 15 residues. Germline V gene data show CDR1 as MDHEN and CDR2 as SYDVKM. Between the trimmed V and J ends, which lost 6 bases and 2 bases, there was a span of 17 bases. The CDR3 region is CASSAYSYGTYEQYF. The CDR3 DNA reads TGTGCCAGCAGCGCCTACAGCTACGGCACCTACGAGCAGTACTTC. The full variable domain, with the rest looked up from reference TRBV28 and TRBJ2-7, is DVKVTQSSRYLVKRTGEKVFLECVQDMDHENMFWYRQDPGLGLRLIYFSYDVKMKEKGDIPEGYSVSREKKERFSLILESASTNQTSMYLCASSAYSYGTYEQYFGPGTRLTVT.

A note on this clone: Possible read error: a much larger clone is one base away. The chain carries TRBV6-5 and TRBJ2-1; 14 nucleotides match TRBD2. CDR3 length: 15 amino acids. Trimming removed 6 bases from V and 6 bases from J; junction bases left unmatched: 4. Germline values: CDR1 MNHEY, CDR2 SVGAGI. This CDR3 reads CASSKGLAGGNEQFF. CDR3 DNA sequence: TGTGCCAGCAGCAAAGGACTAGCGGGGGGCAATGAGCAGTTCTTC.

This rearrangement joins TRBV6-1 to TRBJ2-1, with no clear D. Germline V CDR1 and CDR2: MNHNS, SASEGT. Between the trimmed V and J ends, which lost 1 base and 4 bases, there was a span of 5 bases. This CDR3 comprises 13 residues. Here the CDR3 reads CASSEGGYNEQFF. As DNA, the CDR3 is TGTGCCAGCAGTGAAGGCGGATACAATGAGCAGTTCTTC.

V gene TRBV5-1 combines with J gene TRBJ2-7; 12 nucleotides line up with TRBD2. The CDR3 totals 15 residues. Germline V gene sequence: CDR1 SGHRS, CDR2 YFSETQ. Unmatched junction bases numbered 8, after V lost 4 bases and J lost 6 bases. In nucleotides, the CDR3 is TGCGCCAGCAGCGTACTAGCGGGAGGCGTAAGCGAGCAGTACTTC. Translating it yields CASSVLAGGVSEQYF.

This chain uses TRBV7-3 with TRBJ2-7, with D maybe TRBD2 (6 bases). CDR3 size: 13 residues. With 7 bases removed from V and 3 bases from J, the gap between germline ends came to 13 bases. CDR1 and CDR2 from the germline V gene are SGHTA and FQGTGA. This chain's CDR3 is CASTQDYRYEQYF. The CDR3 region has the DNA TGTGCCAGCACCCAGGACTACCGCTACGAGCAGTACTTC.

Only one count was recorded for this clone. The rearrangement joins TRBV5-1 to TRBJ2-2, with D maybe TRBD1 (5 bases). CDR3 length: 16 amino acids. CDR1 and CDR2 from the germline V gene are SGHRS and YFSETQ. Trimming took off 1 base at V and 0 bases at J, with 10 bases between the two ends. The CDR3 DNA is TGCGCCAGCAGCTTGTCTGCAGGGACGAACACCGGGGAGCTGTTTTTT. It encodes CASSLSAGTNTGELFF. The full variable domain, in which reference TRBV5-1 and TRBJ2-2 provide the parts outside the CDR3, is KAGVTQTPRYLIKTRGQQVTLSCSPISGHRSVSWYQQTPGQGLQFLFEYFSETQRNKGNFPGRFSGRQFSNSRSEMNVSTLELGDSALYLCASSLSAGTNTGELFFGEGSRLTVL.

The count of this clone is one. V usage is TRBV28 and J usage is TRBJ2-3, with 8 nucleotides matching TRBD2. CDR3 length equals 16 residues. The ends lost 5 bases at V and 6 bases at J; junction bases unmatched: 13. Germline-derived CDR1 and CDR2 are MDHEN and SYDVKM. The chain's CDR3 is CASSPHRVAGPDTQYF. The CDR3 DNA is TGTGCCAGCAGTCCCCATCGGGTAGCGGGACCGGATACGCAGTATTTT.

The V call is TRBV6-6, the J call TRBJ1-3, with 12 bases matching TRBD1. The CDR3 loop spans 16 amino acids. Trimming removed 5 bases from V and 3 bases from J; junction bases left unmatched: 5. Germline V gene lookup returns CDR1 MNHNY and CDR2 SVGAGI (reference sequence). CDR3 amino acids: CASSLRDRGLGNTIYF. CDR3 nucleotide sequence: TGTGCCAGCAGTCTCCGGGACAGGGGGCTTGGAAACACCATATATTTT.

Points on this clone: The same CDR3 is also encoded by other DNA sequences in this sample. The V and J genes are TRBV18 and TRBJ1-1; D is ambiguous. Germline V gene sequence: CDR1 KGHSH, CDR2 LQKENI. This CDR3 contains 15 residues. V was trimmed by 3 bases and J by 2 bases, leaving 13 bases between them. The CDR3 DNA is TGTGCCAGCTCACCCGCGATTGGGGAAAACACTGAAGCTTTCTTT. Translating it yields CASSPAIGENTEAFF.

The chain has TRBV2 and TRBJ1-3; 7 bases agree with TRBD1. After removal of 6 bases from V and 2 bases from J, the junction contained 7 bases not matched to a gene. Germline CDR1 and CDR2: SNHLY and FYNNEI. The CDR3 has 15 amino acids. The CDR3 region is CASSPFQGAGNTIYF. The CDR3 region has the DNA TGTGCCAGCAGCCCCTTCCAGGGGGCTGGAAACACCATATATTTT.

The CDR3 coding sequence is TGTGCCAGCAGCTCAGGCGGAGCGGGAGTGAAGACCCAGTACTTC. This sequence encodes CASSSGGAGVKTQYF. This chain joins TRBV7-6 and TRBJ2-5, with 8 bases aligning to TRBD2. Germline V gene lookup returns CDR1 SGHVS and CDR2 FNYEAQ. V lost 4 bases, J lost 6 bases, and 10 bases stayed unmatched. CDR3 length: 15 residues.

This chain joins TRBV6-5 and TRBJ2-5; D possibly corresponds to TRBD1 (7 bases). The V end was cut by 0 bases, the J end by 2 bases, with 10 bases between. Germline CDR1 reads MNHEY; CDR2 reads SVGAGI. CDR3 length: 15 amino acids. This CDR3 reads CASSYSAGQQETQYF. CDR3 DNA: TGTGCCAGCAGTTACTCGGCGGGACAGCAAGAGACCCAGTACTTC.

This clone came up once. This rearrangement joins TRBV6-6 to TRBJ2-1; D not certain. From germline, CDR1 is MNHNY and CDR2 SVGAGI (reference sequence). The CDR3 sequence is 13 residues long. The V gene lost 8 bases and the J gene lost 7 bases, with 15 bases spanning the gap. CDR3: CASFDAVRNEQFF. Here the CDR3 DNA reads TGTGCCAGCTTCGACGCAGTAAGGAATGAGCAGTTCTTC.

This sequence joins TRBV7-9 and TRBJ2-3, with 7 positions matching TRBD1. The CDR3 spans 16 residues. V lost 1 base to trimming and J lost 3 bases; unmatched junction nucleotides: 7. Germline lookup yields CDR1 SEHNR and CDR2 FQNEAQ (reference sequence). This CDR3 is CASSLGVGQRTDTQYF. CDR3 coding DNA: TGTGCCAGCAGCTTAGGTGTGGGACAGAGAACAGATACGCAGTATTTT.

This chain links TRBV2 with TRBJ2-2; D may correspond to TRBD1 or TRBD2 (5 bases each). This CDR3 has 15 residues. Deletions cut 8 bases from V and 4 bases from J, with 17 bases between. Germline V gene sequence: CDR1 SNHLY, CDR2 FYNNEI. DNA for the CDR3: TGTGCCAGCCTACAGGTCCTAAGCGGCACCGGGGAGCTGTTTTTT. Its translation: CASLQVLSGTGELFF. Supplemented by reference TRBV2 and TRBJ2-2, the full variable domain reads EPEVTQTPSHQVTQMGQEVILRCVPISNHLYFYWYRQILGQKVEFLVSFYNNEISEKSEIFDDQFSVERPDGSNFTLKIRSTKLEDSAMYFCASLQVLSGTGELFFGEGSRLTVL.